This TCR beta chain was sequenced during a study of CD8 T cells in ankylosing spondylitis. Study-level results: A TCR beta motif of eight highly homologous variants appeared characteristic of ankylosing spondylitis blood. A number of the motif variants had already been described in reactive arthritis synovial fluid and blood.

Germline values: CDR1 LGHNA, CDR2 YNFKEQ. The V and J ends lost 1 base and 4 bases, in that order; junction bases with no gene match: 5. The CDR3 totals 16 residues. This clonotype was counted a few times. Its antigen is not known. TCRdb ran MiXCR on the 5' RACE reads and lists one entry per CDR3 protein. The repertoire has about 440,000 distinct CDR3 sequences, approximately 17% of them found once; the top ten carry over 0.9%. The TCR originated in a male donor with ankylosing spondylitis. The chain uses TRBV4-2 and TRBJ2-2; 8 bases are shared with TRBD2. The material sequenced was blood, either unsorted or a sorted T cell fraction (not recorded which). DNA for the CDR3: TGTGCCAGCAGCCAAGTTGGGACTAGAGGCACCGGGGAGCTGTTTTTT. It specifies CASSQVGTRGTGELFF.